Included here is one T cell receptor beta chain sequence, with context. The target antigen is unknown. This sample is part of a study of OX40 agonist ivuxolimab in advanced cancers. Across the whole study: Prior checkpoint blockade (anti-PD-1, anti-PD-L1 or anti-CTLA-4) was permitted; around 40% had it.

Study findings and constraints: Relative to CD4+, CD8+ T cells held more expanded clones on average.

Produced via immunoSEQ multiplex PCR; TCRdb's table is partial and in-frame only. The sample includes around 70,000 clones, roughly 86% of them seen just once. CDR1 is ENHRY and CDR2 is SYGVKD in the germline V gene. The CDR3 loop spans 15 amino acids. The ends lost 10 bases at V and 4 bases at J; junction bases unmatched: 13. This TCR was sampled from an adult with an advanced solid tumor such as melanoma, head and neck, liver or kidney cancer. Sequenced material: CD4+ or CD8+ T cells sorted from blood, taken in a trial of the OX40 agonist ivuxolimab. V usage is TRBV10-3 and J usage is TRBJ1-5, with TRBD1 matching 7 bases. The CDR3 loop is CATRARDSSNQPQHF. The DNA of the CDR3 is TGTGCCACAAGGGCTCGGGACAGTTCAAATCAGCCCCAGCATTTT.